The present TCR beta chain was sequenced within a study of T cell responses to AZD1222 COVID-19 vaccine. Study-wide results and limits: Researchers report vaccine-associated CD4 TCRs spanning spike, with dominance at 160-218 and 743-854. Donors were largely white British and mainly female; clonal diversity was possibly underestimated.

The data were produced by immunoSEQ multiplex PCR, yet TCRdb's version contains in-frame clones alone and is incomplete. The sample lists roughly 120,000 clones, roughly 92% occurring once. About this clone: The antigen remains unidentified.

Researchers grouped second doses given at about 4 or about 12 weeks into one pool. Between the trimmed V and J ends, which lost 9 bases and 5 bases, there was a span of 20 bases. CDR1 and CDR2 (germline): SGHNT, YYREEE (reference sequence). The CDR3 length is 14 residues. This material consisted of peripheral blood, taken 28 days after the second AZD1222 dose. The origin of this receptor is an adult who received the AZD1222 COVID-19 vaccine. The chain joins TRBV5-4 to TRBJ2-5; perhaps TRBD2 as D (7 bases). This chain's CDR3 is CATFRGGGGETQYF. CDR3 coding DNA: TGTGCCACCTTCAGAGGGGGAGGGGGGGAGACCCAGTACTTC.